This TCR beta chain was profiled in a study of preoperative IRX-2 immunotherapy in early breast cancer. The treatment was: preoperative locoregional IRX-2 cytokine immunotherapy. Trimming pared 0 bases from V and 4 bases from J, leaving 12 bases between. This CDR3 region has 15 residues. CDR1 is MNHGY and CDR2 is SAAAGT in the germline V gene. The protocol was immunoSEQ multiplex PCR, while the TCRdb copy is restricted to in-frame clones and leaves out a portion. The sample comprises about 19,000 clones, approximately 86% of which are singletons, and about 1.2% rests with the top ten. This clone was detected once.

The receptor was isolated from a human donor with breast cancer. Sequencing was performed on lymph node tissue, taken after IRX-2 immunotherapy. This rearrangement joins TRBV6-8 to TRBJ2-5; maybe TRBD1 (6 bases). The CDR3 protein is CASSYSGTPAETQYF. The CDR3 region has the DNA TGTGCCAGCAGTTACTCGGGGACACCTGCAGAGACCCAGTACTTC.